This T cell receptor beta chain comes out of a study of blood T cell repertoires in COVID-19. Study details: T cells, B-cell-depleted T cells, or PBMCs provided the cDNA or gDNA that served as material.

In the authors' workflow: Reference gene primer amplification gave estimated nucleated cell counts. Using immunoSEQ multiplex PCR, the repertoire was profiled, and TCRdb retains in-frame clones only, with some absent. V and J calls and clone size are copied from that table; D and trimming were computed from the DNA. Of some 120,000 clones listed, 87% are singletons. The V segment lost 7 bases and the J segment 4 bases; nucleotides outside the gene matches: 7. The CDR3 has 15 residues. CDR1 and CDR2 (germline): ENHRY, SYGVKD. What was sequenced was peripheral blood. J is TRBJ1-2 and V is TRBV10-3, with 12 bases matching TRBD1. The TCR originated in a woman in her 50s with acute or convalescent COVID-19. The CDR3 DNA follows: TGTGCCATCACCCCCGGGACAGGGGGCACCTATGGCTACACCTTC. Translated, it gives CAITPGTGGTYGYTF.